This entry lists 12 T cell receptor beta chains sequenced from one sample in a study of T cell repertoires in cytomegalovirus infection. TCRdb ran MiXCR on the reads and lists one entry per CDR3 protein. This sample has around 440,000 distinct CDR3 sequences, with about 11% found just once. Sequenced sample: PBMCs. These receptors all come from a human donor in good health (CMV status not recorded). Some clones in this sample may be carry-over from other donors' samples.

Concerning this clonotype: A much larger clonotype is one base distant, so this may be a read error. This chain connects TRBV6-1 to TRBJ1-3; D ambiguous. This CDR3 region has 14 residues. Per the germline V gene, CDR1 is MNHNS and CDR2 is SASEGT. The chain's CDR3 is CVSSEAGSGNTIYF. The CDR3 nucleotides read TGTGTCAGCAGTGAAGCGGGCTCTGGAAACACCATATATTTT.

Ten or more counts support this clonotype. The gene calls are TRBV24-1 and TRBJ2-1, with D perhaps matching TRBD1 (5 bases). The CDR3 extends over 16 amino acids. Germline-derived CDR1 and CDR2 are KGHDR and SFDVKD. The V and J ends lost 3 bases and 1 base respectively, with 12 bases between them. CDR3 in DNA: TGTGCCACCAGTGATCCCGGTGGGGCGTCCTACAATGAGCAGTTCTTC. Translating gives CATSDPGGASYNEQFF.

This clonotype showed up many times. CDR3 residues: CASSHSRTGVDMNTEAFF. Written as DNA, the CDR3 is TGCGCCAGCAGCCATTCCCGAACAGGGGTGGATATGAACACTGAAGCTTTCTTT. The chain links TRBV5-1 to TRBJ1-1; 7 bases agree with TRBD1. With 4 bases clipped from V and 0 bases from J, the junction kept 15 bases outside the gene matches. The CDR3 extends over 18 amino acids. Germline V gives CDR1 SGHRS, CDR2 YFSETQ.

This clonotype has more than one count but fewer than ten. This rearrangement joins TRBV5-1 to TRBJ2-3; TRBD2 agrees at 9 bases. V lost 7 bases to trimming and J lost 2 bases; unmatched junction nucleotides: 8. The CDR3 is 15 amino acids. The germline gives CDR1 SGHRS, CDR2 YFSETQ. CDR3 nucleotides: TGCGCCAGCCGCGCGACTAGCGGTGTCACAGATACGCAGTATTTT. It codes for CASRATSGVTDTQYF. Complete variable domain (other parts from reference TRBV5-1 and TRBJ2-3): KAGVTQTPRYLIKTRGQQVTLSCSPISGHRSVSWYQQTPGQGLQFLFEYFSETQRNKGNFPGRFSGRQFSNSRSEMNVSTLELGDSALYLCASRATSGVTDTQYFGPGTRLTVL.

As concerns this clonotype: An end of the junction does not agree with germline; a read error may underlie this. This chain connects TRBV6-2 or TRBV6-3 to TRBJ2-5; TRBD2 matches 8 bases. The CDR3 is 16 residues long. Germline CDR1 is MNHEY and CDR2 is SVGEGT. The DNA for the CDR3 is TGTGCCGGCAGCTTTTTGAGCGGGGGACCTCAAGAGACCCAGTACTTC. This translates into CAGSFLSGGPQETQYF.

There are many counts of this clonotype. The chain is built from TRBV6-2 or TRBV6-3 and TRBJ2-4, with D possibly TRBD1 on 5 matching bases. CDR3 length: 22 amino acids. CDR1 is MNHEY, CDR2 SVGEGT, per germline. The V end lost 3 bases, the J end lost 4 bases, and 34 bases lay between the germline ends. Here the CDR3 DNA reads TGTGCCAGCAGTTATCAAGGGGCGCTAGAAAGGGTGGGCCAGCCTAGGAAAAACATTCAGTACTTC. Translation: CASSYQGALERVGQPRKNIQYF.

This clonotype appeared many times. CDR3 bases: TGTGCCAGCAGTTTGAGGGGGCAGGGGAGCACAGATACGCAGTATTTT. Amino acids: CASSLRGQGSTDTQYF. The chain combines TRBV28 with TRBJ2-3, with 7 bases lining up with TRBD1. J was trimmed by 0 bases and V by 3 bases; bases with no gene match: 6. CDR1 and CDR2 from the germline V gene are MDHEN and SYDVKM. This CDR3 is 16 amino acids long. Filled out from reference TRBV28 and TRBJ2-3, the complete variable domain reads DVKVTQSSRYLVKRTGEKVFLECVQDMDHENMFWYRQDPGLGLRLIYFSYDVKMKEKGDIPEGYSVSREKKERFSLILESASTNQTSMYLCASSLRGQGSTDTQYFGPGTRLTVL.

In this sample, this clonotype turned up many times. The chain links TRBV6-5 to TRBJ1-2; the D is unclear. V lost 7 bases to trimming and J lost 4 bases, with 16 bases between them. The CDR3 length is 14 residues. Per germline, CDR1 MNHEY and CDR2 SVGAGI. Here the CDR3 reads CASTPAGGSYGYTF. The CDR3 DNA reads TGTGCCAGCACCCCCGCAGGAGGATCCTATGGCTACACCTTC.

About this clonotype: Here the CDR3 omits its conserved ending phenylalanine or tryptophan, so a read error is the likely source. This chain joins TRBV2 and TRBJ1-1, with D unresolved. V shed 7 bases and J shed 4 bases, with 10 bases lying between them. Germline-derived CDR1 and CDR2 are SNHLY and FYNNEI. The CDR3 runs to 12 residues. CDR3 region: CASIVRGTEAFS. Here the CDR3 DNA reads TGTGCCAGCATAGTGCGGGGCACTGAAGCTTTCTCT.

Ten or more counts support this clonotype. The CDR3 loop reads CASRNDRGFSYEQYF. The DNA for the CDR3 is TGTGCCAGCAGAAACGACAGGGGTTTTTCCTACGAGCAGTACTTC. V gene TRBV6-1 combines with J gene TRBJ2-7; 8 bases fit TRBD1. There are 15 residues in the CDR3. The germline V gene encodes CDR1 MNHNS and CDR2 SASEGT. The junction had 8 bases not matched to a gene; V was cut back by 6 bases and J by 1 base.

This clonotype came up many times. The V gene is TRBV20-1, the J gene TRBJ2-1; tentative D call: TRBD2 (5 bases). The germline CDR1 and CDR2 sequences are DFQATT and SNEGSKA (reference sequence). This CDR3 comprises 17 residues. V was pared by 2 bases and J by 2 bases, with 19 bases between. The CDR3 DNA follows: TGCAGTGCTAGAACGTCGGGATCCTTAACTGCCTACAATGAGCAGTTCTTC. Translation gives CSARTSGSLTAYNEQFF.

The chain recombines TRBV29-1 with TRBJ1-2, with D possibly matching TRBD1 (5 bases). CDR1 is SQVTM and CDR2 is ANQGSEA in the germline V gene. The V end lost 5 bases, the J end lost 5 bases, and 9 bases lay between the germline ends. The CDR3 spans 11 residues. DNA of the CDR3: TGCAGCGTTTTCAGGGATTATGGCTACACCTTC. Translation: CSVFRDYGYTF.